The 10 T cell receptor beta chains below were found in one sample sequenced in a study of T cells in Graves' hyperthyroidism and ophthalmopathy. Amplified TCR beta CDR3 regions derived from RNA transcripts. The HTBI primer set was used in a first-round RT-PCR of the TCR CDR3. TCRdb itself ran the multiplex PCR reads through MiXCR, one entry per CDR3 protein. This table has hundreds of thousands of distinct CDR3 sequences, approximately 36% appearing once. The sequencing sample was made of blood. The receptors shown here come from a woman in her 40s with Graves' hyperthyroidism.

This clonotype was detected ten times or more. The chain links TRBV6-5 to TRBJ1-2; D not certain. Germline V gene lookup returns CDR1 MNHEY and CDR2 SVGAGI. The CDR3 spans 14 residues. V shed 6 bases and J shed 2 bases, with 13 bases lying between them. DNA for the CDR3: TGTGCCAGCAGCTTCGCCGGAATGAACTATGGCTACACCTTC. This codes for CASSFAGMNYGYTF.

Many counts were recorded for this clonotype. The chain carries TRBV10-3 and TRBJ2-7; maybe TRBD2 (6 bases). The CDR3 has 13 amino acids. Germline V gene lookup returns CDR1 ENHRY and CDR2 SYGVKD. V was trimmed by 9 bases and J by 3 bases, leaving 15 bases between them. The CDR3 DNA reads TGTGCCATAGAGGGTGCGGGGCTCTACGAGCAGTACTTC. The encoded protein is CAIEGAGLYEQYF.

This clonotype was observed at least ten times. The CDR3 loop reads CASSEWAGGYTEAFF. The CDR3 region has the DNA TGTGCCAGCAGTGAATGGGCGGGTGGCTACACTGAAGCTTTCTTT. This chain connects TRBV6-1 to TRBJ1-1; D uncertain. Germline CDR1 MNHNS, CDR2 SASEGT. This CDR3 spans 15 amino acids. The V gene lost 2 bases and the J gene lost 3 bases, with 13 bases spanning the gap.

This clonotype was seen ten or more times. The J gene is TRBJ2-7, the V gene TRBV10-3; possible D gene TRBD2, 6 bases. CDR3 size: 15 residues. V lost 6 bases to trimming and J lost 2 bases, with 17 bases between them. Germline-derived CDR1 and CDR2 are ENHRY and SYGVKD. CDR3: CAIRDGTPLAYEQYF. The CDR3 DNA sequence: TGTGCCATCAGAGACGGGACTCCTCTGGCCTACGAGCAGTACTTC.

This clonotype came up a few times. The chain combines TRBV19 with TRBJ1-1; tentatively, D is TRBD1 (5 bases). Trimming pared 5 bases from V and 4 bases from J, leaving 17 bases between. This CDR3 region has 15 residues. Germline lookup yields CDR1 LNHDA and CDR2 SQIVND (reference sequence). The CDR3 here is CASSPGGTTGTEAFF. As DNA, the CDR3 is TGTGCCAGTAGTCCCGGCGGGACGACGGGCACTGAAGCTTTCTTT.

This rearrangement joins TRBV4-3 to TRBJ2-5; D may be TRBD2 (6 bases). The CDR3 spans 13 residues. The germline V and J ends were trimmed by 1 base and 11 bases, with 14 bases remaining between them. The germline V gene has CDR1 LGHNA and CDR2 YSLEER. This CDR3 reads CASSQGGGGNQYF. For the CDR3, the DNA is TGCGCCAGCAGCCAAGGGGGTGGCGGGAATCAGTACTTC.

V gene TRBV10-3 combines with J gene TRBJ2-6, with D possibly TRBD1 on 6 matching bases. The CDR3 is made up of 15 amino acids. The V and J ends lost 8 bases and 4 bases respectively, with 15 bases between them. CDR1 and CDR2 (germline): ENHRY, SYGVKD. The CDR3 here is CAIRDEGVGANVLTF. The CDR3 nucleotides read TGTGCCATCCGGGATGAGGGGGTCGGGGCCAACGTCCTGACTTTC.

This clonotype was counted at least ten times. V is TRBV10-3 and J is TRBJ1-2; D is perhaps TRBD1 (5 bases). CDR3 length: 12 amino acids. Germline lookup yields CDR1 ENHRY and CDR2 SYGVKD. Deletions cut 5 bases from V and 6 bases from J, with 10 bases between. The CDR3 DNA follows: TGTGCCATCAGTTCTGCGGGGGATGGCTACACCTTC. Amino acid sequence: CAISSAGDGYTF.

This clonotype has at least ten counts. This chain uses TRBV20-1 with TRBJ2-5, with 11 bases lining up with TRBD2. V lost 3 bases, J lost 3 bases, and 3 bases stayed unmatched. The CDR3 totals 14 residues. Looked up from germline, CDR1 is DFQATT and CDR2 is SNEGSKA (reference sequence). CDR3 in DNA: TGCAGTGCTAGTAGACTAGCGGGGAAAGAGACCCAGTACTTC. Its protein is CSASRLAGKETQYF.

This clonotype was seen a few times. The V call is TRBV12-3 or TRBV12-4, the J call TRBJ1-4; D unresolved. The V end lost 3 bases, the J end lost 4 bases, and 12 bases lay between the germline ends. The CDR3 is 15 amino acids. The CDR3 DNA is TGTGCCAGCAGTTTGCGACGGGCGATTAATGAAAAACTGTTTTTT. Translation gives CASSLRRAINEKLFF.